This is a list of T cell receptor beta chains from one sample in a study of blood T cells in healthy people across ages. TCRdb itself ran the 5' RACE reads through MiXCR, one entry per CDR3 protein. Of about 630,000 distinct CDR3 sequences in the sample, around 20% were seen once. Material: blood. The origin of the receptors is a man aged 65-85 years in good health. Both conserved end residues are part of each CDR3. A D gene is named only where the DNA matches it firmly. Part of the rows lack a size; the others show once, few, many or a class for expanded clones.

>TRBV28|TRBD1|TRBJ1-1|few|15
CASSSFRGQSTEAFF
TGTGCCAGCAGTTCCTTCAGGGGGCAGAGCACTGAAGCTTTCTTT
>TRBV12-3/TRBV12-4|NA|TRBJ2-2|NA|13
CASSVQTLGELFF
TGTGCCAGCAGTGTCCAAACGCTAGGGGAGCTGTTTTTT
>TRBV3-1|NA|TRBJ2-7|many|13
CASSQNPNYEQYF
TGTGCCAGCAGCCAAAATCCCAACTACGAGCAGTACTTC
>TRBV15|TRBD1|TRBJ1-4|NA|14
CATSTDRGNEKLFF
TGTGCCACCAGCACGGACAGGGGTAATGAAAAACTGTTTTTT
>TRBV7-9|NA|TRBJ2-5|few|15
CASSLTSGVGETQYF
TGTGCCAGCAGCTTAACTTCAGGGGTAGGAGAGACCCAGTACTTC
>TRBV7-2|TRBD2|TRBJ2-2|NA|17
CASSYGLAVLNTGELFF
TGTGCCAGCAGCTACGGACTAGCGGTACTGAACACCGGGGAGCTGTTTTTT
>TRBV3-1|TRBD1|TRBJ1-6|few|16
CASSPRQGSYNSPLHF
TGTGCCAGCAGCCCCCGACAGGGCTCCTATAATTCACCCCTCCACTTT
>TRBV3-1|TRBD2|TRBJ2-7|few|15
CASSLGTSGTNEQYF
TGTGCCAGCAGCCTTGGGACTAGCGGGACTAACGAGCAGTACTTC
>TRBV18|NA|TRBJ1-1|few|15
CASSPPKGTNTEAFF
TGTGCCAGCTCACCACCGAAGGGAACTAACACTGAAGCTTTCTTT
>TRBV7-9|NA|TRBJ2-3|NA|14
CASSSTGSSFTQYF
TGTGCCAGCAGCTCAACAGGGTCTAGCTTTACGCAGTATTTT
>TRBV3-1|NA|TRBJ2-3|many|13
CASSPGVPDTQYF
TGTGCCAGCAGCCCCGGAGTCCCAGATACGCAGTATTTT
>TRBV12-3/TRBV12-4|NA|TRBJ2-1|few|15
CASSLSGGALNEQFF
TGTGCCAGCAGTTTATCGGGGGGCGCTCTCAATGAGCAGTTCTTC
>TRBV6-2/TRBV6-3|NA|TRBJ2-4|NA|17
CASTNFGRDGTKNIQYF
TGTGCCAGCACTAACTTCGGCAGGGACGGGACCAAAAACATTCAGTACTTC
>TRBV28|NA|TRBJ2-5|many|15
CASSFSGLHQETQYF
TGTGCCAGCAGTTTTTCAGGACTCCACCAAGAGACCCAGTACTTC
>TRBV20-1|TRBD2|TRBJ2-3|few|15
CSAAVTSGLTDTQYF
TGCAGTGCTGCGGTTACTAGCGGCCTCACAGATACGCAGTATTTT
>TRBV7-8|NA|TRBJ2-1|NA|14
CASSLLKGGNEQFF
TGTGCCAGCAGCTTACTGAAAGGGGGCAATGAGCAGTTCTTC
>TRBV6-6|NA|TRBJ2-7|many|14
CASTTGGRVYEQYF
TGTGCCAGCACCACTGGTGGACGGGTATACGAGCAGTACTTC
>TRBV4-1|NA|TRBJ2-7|many|11
CASSGNGEQYF
TGCGCCAGCAGCGGTAATGGCGAGCAGTACTTC
>TRBV3-1|NA|TRBJ2-7|NA|14
CASSPQDRPGGQYF
TGTGCCAGCAGCCCTCAGGACAGGCCCGGGGGGCAGTACTTC
>TRBV24-1|NA|TRBJ2-5|NA|13
CATSHREWETQYF
TGTGCCACCAGCCACAGGGAATGGGAGACCCAGTACTTC
>TRBV3-1|TRBD2|TRBJ2-1|NA|18
CASSQDGLAGGPYNEQFF
TGTGCCAGCAGCCAAGATGGACTAGCGGGAGGTCCGTACAATGAGCAGTTCTTC
>TRBV11-2|NA|TRBJ2-1|NA|15
CASSLGTQTYNEQFF
TGTGCCAGCAGCTTGGGGACTCAGACCTACAATGAGCAGTTCTTC
>TRBV5-1|NA|TRBJ2-7|many|14
CASSLGQGNHEQYF
TGCGCCAGCAGCTTGGGGCAGGGGAACCACGAGCAGTACTTC
>TRBV6-1|TRBD2|TRBJ2-7|few|14
CASSPRLAGESQYF
TGTGCCAGCAGTCCCCGACTAGCGGGAGAGTCGCAGTACTTC
>TRBV28|TRBD2|TRBJ2-5|medium-sized|16
CASIPGLAAYQETQYF
TGTGCCAGCATCCCGGGACTAGCGGCTTACCAAGAGACCCAGTACTTC
>TRBV7-2|TRBD1|TRBJ2-7|NA|14
CASSKGQGGHEQYF
TGTGCCAGCAGCAAAGGACAGGGCGGCCACGAGCAGTACTTC
>TRBV28|TRBD1|TRBJ2-1|few|15
CASSSGTGHYNEQFF
TGTGCCAGCAGCTCCGGGACAGGGCACTACAATGAGCAGTTCTTC
>TRBV29-1|NA|TRBJ2-5|few|13
CSAPGPNQETQYF
TGCAGCGCACCAGGCCCCAACCAAGAGACCCAGTACTTC
>TRBV30|NA|TRBJ2-7|few|13
CAWSRRGIYEQYF
TGTGCCTGGAGTAGACGGGGTATATACGAGCAGTACTTC
>TRBV7-9|TRBD1|TRBJ1-6|few|15
CASRSGTGDNSPLHF
TGTGCCAGCAGATCCGGGACAGGGGATAATTCACCCCTCCACTTT
>TRBV6-5|NA|TRBJ2-1|many|12
CASSYSRNEQFF
TGTGCCAGCAGTTATTCACGCAATGAGCAGTTCTTC
>TRBV20-1|NA|TRBJ1-2|few|12
CSVKVANYGYTF
TGCAGCGTTAAAGTAGCTAACTATGGCTACACCTTC
>TRBV20-1|TRBD2|TRBJ2-5|NA|15
CSARDQRETQETQYF
TGCAGTGCTAGAGACCAGCGGGAGACCCAAGAGACCCAGTACTTC
>TRBV20-1|TRBD2|TRBJ2-1|NA|16
CSASGAASGKPNEQFF
TGCAGTGCTTCAGGGGCGGCTAGCGGGAAGCCCAATGAGCAGTTCTTC
>TRBV7-8|TRBD2|TRBJ2-2|NA|14
CASSSGLNTGELFF
TGTGCCAGCAGCTCGGGACTAAACACCGGGGAGCTGTTTTTT
>TRBV25-1|NA|TRBJ2-1|few|15
CASSEDSGPRNEQFF
TGTGCCAGCAGTGAAGATAGCGGCCCCCGCAATGAGCAGTTCTTC
>TRBV27|NA|TRBJ2-3|few|15
CASSFRGVRTDTQYF
TGTGCCAGCAGTTTTAGGGGAGTACGCACAGATACGCAGTATTTT
>TRBV3-1|TRBD1|TRBJ1-6|few|15
CASSPRTGASSPLHF
TGTGCCAGCAGCCCCCGGACAGGGGCGAGTTCACCCCTCCACTTT
>TRBV20-1|NA|TRBJ2-2|NA|13
CSARPAATGELFF
TGCAGTGCTAGACCGGCAGCTACCGGGGAGCTGTTTTTT
>TRBV10-3|TRBD2|TRBJ2-5|NA|13
CATGLAGQETQYF
TGTGCCACGGGGCTAGCGGGACAAGAGACCCAGTACTTC